This is a list of T cell receptor beta chains from one sample in a study of blood T cells in healthy people across ages. TCRdb re-called the 5' RACE reads with MiXCR, one entry per CDR3 protein. The sample holds roughly 1,800,000 distinct CDR3 sequences; 49% are singletons and the top ten take around 2.1%. The sequenced sample consisted of blood. The receptors come from a woman aged 40-49 years in good health. The CDR3 runs from the conserved cysteine through the conserved F or W. D genes are given only for firm matches. Some rows have no size entry. The others give once, few or many, or a class for an expanded clone.

- | - | TRBJ1-2 | TRBV13 | CASSPDLNGYTF | TGCGCCAGCAGCCCCGATCTGAATGGCTACACCTTC
- | - | TRBJ2-3 | TRBV3-1 | CASSHPFETQYF | TGTGCCAGCAGCCACCCTTTCGAGACGCAGTATTTT
few | - | TRBJ2-5 | TRBV5-1 | CASSRFASETQYF | TGCGCCAGCAGTAGGTTTGCTTCGGAGACCCAGTACTTC
- | - | TRBJ2-6 | TRBV24-1 | CATSDAGFSGANVLTF | TGTGCCACCAGTGATGCAGGTTTCTCTGGGGCCAACGTCCTGACTTTC
few | - | TRBJ2-5 | TRBV29-1 | CSVGGAPEETQYF | TGCAGCGTTGGGGGGGCCCCGGAAGAGACCCAGTACTTC
few | TRBD1 | TRBJ1-6 | TRBV6-1 | CASRVTGSDSPLHF | TGTGCCAGCAGAGTGACAGGGTCCGATTCACCCCTCCACTTT
few | TRBD1 | TRBJ1-6 | TRBV6-1 | CASTTGVSPLHF | TGTGCCAGCACGACAGGGGTCTCACCCCTCCACTTT
few | - | TRBJ1-2 | TRBV29-1 | CSADRETNYGYTF | TGCAGCGCCGACAGAGAAACTAACTATGGCTACACCTTC
- | - | TRBJ1-2 | TRBV18 | CASSITERINYGYTF | TGTGCCAGCTCCATTACTGAACGGATTAACTATGGCTACACCTTC
- | TRBD2 | TRBJ2-3 | TRBV4-1 | CASSQDPGTSGSDTQYF | TGCGCCAGCAGCCAAGATCCGGGGACTAGCGGGAGTGATACGCAGTATTTT
- | TRBD2 | TRBJ2-1 | TRBV10-3 | CATGRGAYNEQFF | TGTGCCACCGGCCGGGGGGCCTACAATGAGCAGTTCTTC
- | TRBD1 | TRBJ2-1 | TRBV4-1 | CASSPEGAYEQFF | TGCGCCAGCAGCCCCGAGGGGGCGTATGAGCAGTTCTTC
few | - | TRBJ2-5 | TRBV24-1 | CATSESRWQETQYF | TGTGCCACCAGTGAATCTCGTTGGCAAGAGACCCAGTACTTC
- | - | TRBJ1-2 | TRBV7-9 | CASNLDAGGIYGYTF | TGTGCCAGCAACCTGGATGCCGGGGGCATCTATGGCTACACCTTC
- | - | TRBJ2-7 | TRBV28 | CASSPTGPPFEQYF | TGTGCCAGCAGCCCAACAGGGCCTCCGTTCGAGCAGTACTTC
- | TRBD2 | TRBJ2-5 | TRBV11-2 | CASSFARRGGETQYF | TGTGCCAGCAGCTTCGCCCGGCGGGGGGGAGAGACCCAGTACTTC
- | - | TRBJ2-3 | TRBV7-2 | CASSSPNQRNTQYF | TGTGCCAGCAGCTCCCCTAATCAGCGTAATACGCAGTATTTT
- | - | TRBJ2-1 | TRBV24-1 | CATSDLSDRQFF | TGTGCCACCAGTGATTTGTCCGACAGGCAGTTCTTC
few | - | TRBJ2-7 | TRBV5-1 | CASSQSVWKTREKTYEQYF | TGCGCCAGCAGCCAATCAGTGTGGAAAACAAGGGAAAAAACCTACGAGCAGTACTTC
few | - | TRBJ1-6 | TRBV4-3 | CASSQDTGRANSPLHF | TGCGCCAGCAGCCAAGATACAGGCCGGGCGAATTCACCCCTCCACTTT
- | - | TRBJ2-1 | TRBV25-1 | CASSESSTSYNEQFF | TGTGCCAGCAGTGAATCTAGTACCTCCTACAATGAGCAGTTCTTC
- | TRBD1 | TRBJ2-1 | TRBV27 | CASSMGDSSYNEQFF | TGTGCCAGCAGTATGGGGGACAGCTCCTACAATGAGCAGTTCTTC
- | - | TRBJ2-5 | TRBV20-1 | CSAGQAIREQYF | TGCAGTGCTGGGCAGGCAATCCGGGAGCAGTACTTC